This T cell receptor (beta chain) was profiled in a study of shared clonotypes between healthy human individuals. On the study more broadly: Three plates were used per donor for CD4 naive, three for CD4 memory, two for CD8 naive and one for CD8 memory.

Measured with immunoSEQ multiplex PCR; TCRdb has only the in-frame clones, and not every one. Counted here are 550,000 to 800,000 clones, around two thirds occurring once; the ten biggest clones make up 1.5% to 2%. Healthy HIV-negative adults without recent acute infections or vaccinations served as donors. The CDR3 has 13 residues. Between the trimmed V and J ends, which lost 3 bases and 6 bases, there was a span of 11 bases. The V gene's germline CDR1 is SEHNR and CDR2 FQNEAQ (reference sequence). Material: memory CD4+ T cells sorted from blood. As to subset: CD45RA-negative fraction. The source is a woman between 25 and 40 years old in good health. V and J are TRBV7-9 and TRBJ1-1; D call uncertain. The CDR3 loop is CASSFSTVSEAFF. In DNA form, the CDR3 reads TGTGCCAGCAGCTTTTCAACTGTATCTGAAGCTTTCTTT.